The present entry profiles one T cell receptor beta chain with its context. The TCRbeta library was prepared with unique molecular identifiers. TCRdb reprocessed the PCR reads with MiXCR, giving one entry per CDR3 protein. The table shows 580,000 or so distinct CDR3 sequences, with more than 20% occurring only once. Germline CDR1 and CDR2: PRHDT and FYEKMQ (reference sequence). V trimming: 1 base; J trimming: 6 bases; junction bases outside the gene matches: 13. The CDR3 runs 17 residues. This specimen belongs to a study of T-cell reconstitution after alpha-beta-depleted transplantation in children. The V call is TRBV13, the J call TRBJ2-3, with 7 bases aligning to TRBD1. The clonotype originates from a boy younger than two who had a stem cell transplant for acute myeloid leukemia, so the T cells may come from the graft donor. The sample was PBMCs, mostly from graft donor cells, taken 360 days after TCRalphabeta/CD19-depleted stem cell transplant. CDR3 DNA sequence: TGTGCCAGCAGCTTAGCTGAGGGGGCCCCTGAGACGGATACGCAGTATTTT. This sequence encodes CASSLAEGAPETDTQYF.